This T cell receptor beta chain appears in the sequencing data of a study of cytomegalovirus exposure and HLA in healthy donors. To note about this clone: Its matching antigen is unknown.

Amplification used 60 Vbeta primers and 13 Jbeta primers. Measured with immunoSEQ multiplex PCR; TCRdb has only the in-frame clones, and not every one. The sample has about 160,000 clones, approximately 78% seen once. Findings and limits, study-wide: Across all donors, roughly uniform sequencing depth was an assumption of the presence/absence analyses. Roughly 170 TCR beta chains were listed as cytomegalovirus-associated. A later analysis reportedly found that, within productive TCRs, an Asian-associated ancestry cluster had fewer N-insertions than the mean observed across the approximately 700 donors.

The CDR3 consists of 13 residues. The V gene's germline CDR1 is SNHLY and CDR2 FYNNEI. Trimming pared 3 bases from V and 3 bases from J, leaving 9 bases between. The source is a male donor in good health and CMV-seronegative. The J gene is TRBJ2-7, the V gene TRBV2, with D possibly TRBD1 on 6 matching bases. Sequencing was done on a sample of PBMCs. CDR3 sequence reads: CASSDQTGYEQYF. CDR3 nucleotides: TGTGCCAGCAGTGACCAGACAGGCTACGAGCAGTACTTC.